This T cell receptor (beta chain) comes out of a study of blood T cell repertoires in COVID-19. Across the whole study: Spain, Italy and the United States supplied samples that represented acute and convalescent COVID-19.

This CDR3 is 14 amino acids long. V dropped 1 base and J dropped 7 bases, with 13 bases sitting between them. The germline V gene encodes CDR1 LGHNA and CDR2 YSLEER. Data came from immunoSEQ multiplex PCR; TCRdb stores just in-frame clones and leaves some out. The sample yields about 200,000 clones, about 88% seen once. The genes are TRBV4-3 and TRBJ2-5; tentatively, D is TRBD2 (5 bases). Material for sequencing was peripheral blood. This clonotype originated in a woman aged 40 to 55 who had recovered from COVID-19. This CDR3 reads CASSQAPEDGTQYF. The CDR3 nucleotides are TGCGCCAGCAGCCAAGCCCCGGAGGATGGGACCCAGTACTTC.